This T cell receptor beta chain originates from a study of blood T cell repertoires in COVID-19. The repertoire was sequenced with immunoSEQ multiplex PCR; TCRdb's copy has only in-frame clones and lacks some. The table shows tens of thousands of clones, with around 90% occurring only once. This receptor was obtained from a man aged 50 to 60 with acute or convalescent COVID-19. The specimen sequenced was peripheral blood.

CDR3 residues: CASFSRGTPWDNEQFF. Here the CDR3 DNA reads TGTGCCAGCTTCTCGCGTGGGACTCCCTGGGATAATGAGCAGTTCTTC. The chain uses TRBV5-8 and TRBJ2-1; TRBD2 might be the D (6 bases). The CDR3 loop spans 16 amino acids. Germline CDR1 SGHTS, CDR2 YDEGEE. V was trimmed by 7 bases and J by 7 bases, leaving 24 bases between them. The full variable domain, in which reference TRBV5-8 and TRBJ2-1 provide the parts outside the CDR3, is EAGVTQSPTHLIKTRGQQATLRCSPISGHTSVYWYQQALGLGLQFLLWYDEGEERNRGNFPPRFSGRQFPNYSSELNVNALELEDSALYLCASFSRGTPWDNEQFFGPGTRLTVL.